The T cell receptor (beta chain) described here comes from a study of blood T cells in healthy people across ages (dated by TCRdb to the mid-2010s). Some background on the complete study: In model experiments, roughly one uniquely barcoded TCR beta cDNA molecule per two T cells was captured by template switching. Age-related changes in TCR beta repertoire diversity were measured in the study by deep sequencing normalized with unique cDNA molecular identifiers. The donors were divided into four age groups: young (average about 16 years), middle-aged (roughly 42), aged (about 61) and long-lived (roughly 82). To avoid experimental bias, donors of different ages were randomly spread across the sequencing lanes. For two donors (one aged 18 to 29 and one aged 80 or older), the study analyzed two additional independent replicas of 1 million unique cDNA reads from the same blood draw.

Spanning cysteine to phenylalanine, the CDR3 consists of 15 amino acids. Just the 45-base CDR3 DNA is kept, in frame starting at base 1. From a lookup of the germline V gene, CDR1 and CDR2 are MDHEN and SYDVKM. The germline V end is reduced by 6 bases and the J end by 4 bases; junction bases left unmatched: 10. The study at large found these results: Observed TCR beta diversity per million T cells fell roughly linearly with age, and a significant reduction was already apparent by age around 36. There was a strong correlation between observed TCR beta diversity and the percentage of naive T cells measured by flow cytometry. Because profiling used bulk unsorted PBMCs, naive and antigen-experienced compartments could not be compared conclusively. Compared with the aged group, the long-lived group had more naive CD4+ T cells, fewer expanded clones and increased TCR diversity, a pattern suggesting age selection. Total diversity estimates from one million sequenced T cells were considered lower bounds and underestimates. Donor CMV infection status was unknown, potentially confounding age-related changes in expanded clonotypes.

The approximately 39 donors, aged about 6 to 95 years, were systemically healthy Caucasian individuals from Russia. Around 9.8 milliliters of peripheral blood were collected from each donor into EDTA-treated Vacutainer tubes. Ficoll-Paque density-gradient centrifugation was used to isolate PBMCs, with at least 6 million per sample. Total RNA was extracted from PBMCs with Trizol reagent, with at least 5 micrograms obtained per sample. The percentages of naive CD45RAhigh/CD27high T cells were determined by flow cytometry on a PBMC aliquot from every donor. The sample holds one count of this clonotype. Its recognized antigen is unknown. No quality values exist for individual bases; no much larger clone is one base distant. Preparation of the library involved 5' RACE. Reads for this sample came from an Illumina HiSeq 2500. A second PCR of roughly 7 to 11 cycles was performed with a sample-barcoded 5' primer and a J-beta primer mix. A unique molecular identifier was introduced onto each TCR beta cDNA molecule by a template-switch 5' adaptor carrying 12 random nucleotides. At least 3 million CDR3-containing paired-end reads were obtained from each sample. The Mint cDNA synthesis kit, primed by a TRBC-specific oligonucleotide, was used to synthesize first-strand cDNA from all RNA. Following uracil-DNA glycosylase treatment, a first 18-cycle PCR with universal primers M1SS and BC2_uni_R was performed on all cDNA. The authors' analysis ran thus. Normalization of each sample was performed by random selection of 1 million high-quality reads, each carrying a distinct molecular identifier. Instead of being binned into consensus sequences, reads that shared molecular identifiers were thrown out. MiTCR, with a Q25 quality threshold and the strictest error-elimination algorithm, was used for CDR3 identification, clonotype clustering and error correction. A nonparametric unseen species model with Euler transformation was used to estimate a lower bound on total TCR beta diversity. TCRdb applied fastp at Q25 and MiXCR to the public reads, then kept only in-frame beta chains. Here each entry gathers all rows of one CDR3 protein and keeps the most common genes and DNA. The V and J calls reflect TCRdb's pipeline rather than the authors' work. The sample table holds roughly 2 million distinct CDR3 sequences, of which 49% were seen once. The ten largest clonotypes hold 2% to 2.5% of the sample.

This TCR derives from a woman between 35 and 50 years old in good health. Sequences were obtained from blood. The chain joins TRBV28 to TRBJ2-7; 9 bases in the junction line up with TRBD1. The DNA sequence is as follows: TGTGCCAGCAGCCCAAGAGGACAGGGGAAATACGAGCAGTACTTC. It translates as CASSPRGQGKYEQYF.